Detailed here is one T cell receptor beta chain. Original data processing: Amplification with reference gene primers provided the estimates of nucleated cell counts. TCRdb keeps only in-frame clones here, not all; method: immunoSEQ multiplex PCR. That table gives V, J and clone size, and the DNA gave D and trimming. The sample includes about 190,000 clones, approximately 86% of them seen just once. This entry belongs to a study of blood T cell repertoires in COVID-19. On the study more broadly: Samples representing acute and convalescent COVID-19 were sourced from the United States, Italy and Spain. T cells, B-cell-depleted T cells, or PBMCs supplied cDNA or gDNA.

The CDR3 consists of 14 residues. Germline CDR1 and CDR2: MNHEY and SVGAGI. The V end lost 5 bases, the J end lost 9 bases, and 20 bases lay between the germline ends. The V call is TRBV6-5, the J call TRBJ2-7, with D possibly matching TRBD1 (6 bases). The TCR comes from a man between 65 and 85 years old with active or convalescent COVID-19. The sequencing sample was made of peripheral blood. Here the CDR3 reads CASSIPGVPGGQYF. CDR3 coding DNA: TGTGCCAGCAGTATCCCAGGGGTTCCGGGCGGGCAGTACTTC.